These T cell receptor beta chains were read from a single sample in a study of CD8+CD57+ T cells in acquired aplastic anemia. TCRdb reprocessed the reads via MiXCR and lists one record per CDR3 protein. This table has some 220,000 distinct CDR3 sequences, about 37% appearing once. The sequencing sample was made of sorted CD4+, CD8+, or CD8+CD57+ T cells (not recorded which) from PBMCs. The receptor source for this set is a human donor in good health, serving as a control. Each CDR3 is given with its conserved first and last residue. Each record gives: clone size, V gene, J gene, D gene, CDR3 DNA, CDR3 protein. The D gene is left open where the match is weak. The listing skips clone size in some rows; elsewhere it reads once, few, many or a size class.

size: .; V: TRBV29-1; J: TRBJ2-1; D: TRBD2; DNA: TGCAGCTTGCTAGCGGGAGTGTACAATGAGCAGTTCTTC; CDR3: CSLLAGVYNEQFF
size: few; V: TRBV6-1; J: TRBJ2-7; D: .; DNA: TGTGCCAGCTCCTCGCTTTACGAGCAGTACTTC; CDR3: CASSSLYEQYF
size: .; V: TRBV6-2/TRBV6-3; J: TRBJ2-5; D: .; DNA: TGTGCCAGCAGCGCCGGGACGCTCGGGCCAGAGACCCAGTACTTC; CDR3: CASSAGTLGPETQYF
size: .; V: TRBV10-3; J: TRBJ1-5; D: TRBD1; DNA: TGTGCCAGCAGTCCCCACACAGGGGGAAGTGACCCGCCCCAGCATTTT; CDR3: CASSPHTGGSDPPQHF
size: .; V: TRBV15; J: TRBJ2-2; D: TRBD2; DNA: TGTGCCACCAGCAGGGGACTAGCGGGACGGGAGCTGTTTTTT; CDR3: CATSRGLAGRELFF
size: .; V: TRBV6-1; J: TRBJ2-1; D: TRBD2; DNA: TGTGCCAGCAGCACCACTAGCGGGAGTAGGTACAATGAGCAGTTCTTC; CDR3: CASSTTSGSRYNEQFF
size: many; V: TRBV29-1; J: TRBJ2-1; D: TRBD2; DNA: TGCAGCGCTGGGCGAGCGGGAGGGGGTTCCGAGCAGTTCTTC; CDR3: CSAGRAGGGSEQFF
size: many; V: TRBV6-6; J: TRBJ2-7; D: TRBD1; DNA: TGTGCCAGCAGTTTATGGGGGACAGGGTATGCTCCAGAGCAGTACTTC; CDR3: CASSLWGTGYAPEQYF
size: many; V: TRBV19; J: TRBJ1-1; D: .; DNA: TGTGCCAGTAGTATACAGGGTCAGAGCACTGAAGCTTTCTTT; CDR3: CASSIQGQSTEAFF
size: many; V: TRBV2; J: TRBJ1-4; D: .; DNA: TGTGCCAGCTCCGTTTTACTGATGGAAAAACTGTTTTTT; CDR3: CASSVLLMEKLFF
size: many; V: TRBV4-1; J: TRBJ2-7; D: TRBD1; DNA: TGCGCCAGCAGCCAAGGCCTACTTACAGGGGGAAAAAACGAGCAGTACTTC; CDR3: CASSQGLLTGGKNEQYF
size: few; V: TRBV2; J: TRBJ2-5; D: TRBD2; DNA: TGTGCCAGCAGTTTAGCGGGGGTAGGAGAGACCCAGTACTTC; CDR3: CASSLAGVGETQYF
size: .; V: TRBV29-1; J: TRBJ1-2; D: TRBD1; DNA: TGCAGCGCTCACGATAGGGGGCTTGGCTATGGCTACACCTTC; CDR3: CSAHDRGLGYGYTF
size: .; V: TRBV29-1; J: TRBJ1-1; D: .; DNA: TGCACAATTACCAGGGTCACTGAAGCTTTCTTT; CDR3: CTITRVTEAFF
size: many; V: TRBV20-1; J: TRBJ2-2; D: TRBD2; DNA: TGCAGTGCTTCGGGACTAGCCGGGGAGCTGTTTTTT; CDR3: CSASGLAGELFF
size: .; V: TRBV25-1; J: TRBJ2-7; D: .; DNA: TGTGCCAGCAGTGGGCAGGGGATCACCTACGAGCAGTACTTC; CDR3: CASSGQGITYEQYF
size: .; V: TRBV2; J: TRBJ1-1; D: TRBD1; DNA: TGTGCCAGCAGTGGACAGGGTGTCGCTTTCTTT; CDR3: CASSGQGVAFF
size: few; V: TRBV5-4; J: TRBJ1-1; D: .; DNA: TGTGCCAGCAGACCGGGCTTGGCGGCCACTGAAGCTTTCTTT; CDR3: CASRPGLAATEAFF
size: .; V: TRBV20-1; J: TRBJ2-3; D: TRBD2; DNA: TGCAGTGTTCGACTTGGACTAGCGGGGGGCACAGATACGCAGTATTTT; CDR3: CSVRLGLAGGTDTQYF
size: .; V: TRBV11-1; J: TRBJ1-5; D: TRBD1; DNA: TGTGCCAGCAGCTTCGGTGGGACAGGGAAATATAGCAATCAGCCCCAGCATTTT; CDR3: CASSFGGTGKYSNQPQHF
size: .; V: TRBV19; J: TRBJ2-4; D: .; DNA: TGTGCCAGTAGTATTTACGACAGTCAGTACTTC; CDR3: CASSIYDSQYF
size: many; V: TRBV9; J: TRBJ1-5; D: .; DNA: TGTGCCAGCAGCGTAGACTCAGGGTTGGGACAGCCCCAGCATTTT; CDR3: CASSVDSGLGQPQHF
size: .; V: TRBV2; J: TRBJ1-1; D: .; DNA: TGTGCCAGCTCACCACCGTCAGTGAACACTGAAGCTTTCTTT; CDR3: CASSPPSVNTEAFF
size: many; V: TRBV20-1; J: TRBJ1-4; D: .; DNA: TGCAGTGCCAAGGGAGATGAAAAACTGTTTTTT; CDR3: CSAKGDEKLFF
size: once; V: TRBV2; J: TRBJ1-5; D: TRBD1; DNA: TGTGCCAGCAGTCCTGACAGGGTTAGCAATCAGCCCCAGCATTTT; CDR3: CASSPDRVSNQPQHF
size: many; V: TRBV6-5; J: TRBJ2-5; D: .; DNA: TGTGCCAGCAGTTTCTTGTACCAAGAGACCCAGTACTTC; CDR3: CASSFLYQETQYF
size: many; V: TRBV9; J: TRBJ2-3; D: .; DNA: TGTGCCAGCAGCGCAGGGATCACAGATACGCAGTATTTT; CDR3: CASSAGITDTQYF
size: few; V: TRBV9; J: TRBJ2-1; D: TRBD2; DNA: TGTGCCAGCAGCGTAGGGGGACTACCCTACAATGAGCAGTTCTTC; CDR3: CASSVGGLPYNEQFF
size: .; V: TRBV20-1; J: TRBJ1-1; D: .; DNA: TGCAGTGCTAGTCCCCAGCGGGGTACTGAAGCTTTCTTT; CDR3: CSASPQRGTEAFF
size: many; V: TRBV7-2; J: TRBJ1-5; D: .; DNA: TGTGCCAGCAGCCTGGACCGGCTTCAGCCCCAGCATTTT; CDR3: CASSLDRLQPQHF
size: few; V: TRBV11-2; J: TRBJ1-2; D: .; DNA: TGTGCCAGCAGCTTGATCCCCAGTGTCCCCCTCTATGGCTACACCTTC; CDR3: CASSLIPSVPLYGYTF
size: .; V: TRBV15; J: TRBJ2-3; D: TRBD1; DNA: TGTGCCAGCAACAGTTACAGGGGAGAGGCAGATACGCAGTATTTT; CDR3: CASNSYRGEADTQYF
size: many; V: TRBV12-3/TRBV12-4; J: TRBJ1-6; D: .; DNA: TGTGCCAGCAGTTTAGGGTATGGCTATAATTCACCCCTCCACTTT; CDR3: CASSLGYGYNSPLHF
size: .; V: TRBV24-1; J: TRBJ2-1; D: TRBD2; DNA: TGTGCCACCAGTGCGGAGGCGGGAGGGTACAATGAGCAGTTCTTC; CDR3: CATSAEAGGYNEQFF
size: many; V: TRBV2; J: TRBJ1-6; D: .; DNA: TGTGCCAGCAGCGCAGGGGTCGGGAATTCACCCCTCCACTTT; CDR3: CASSAGVGNSPLHF
size: many; V: TRBV12-3/TRBV12-4; J: TRBJ2-5; D: .; DNA: TGTGCCAGCAGTAGGGGACCGAATCAAGAGACCCAGTACTTC; CDR3: CASSRGPNQETQYF
size: .; V: TRBV19; J: TRBJ2-7; D: .; DNA: TGTGCCAGTAGAAGCGGGCCCCGCGAGCAGTACTTC; CDR3: CASRSGPREQYF
size: many; V: TRBV20-1; J: TRBJ2-7; D: .; DNA: TGCAGTGCTTCGACCGGACAGAACTCCTACGAGCAGTACTTC; CDR3: CSASTGQNSYEQYF
size: .; V: TRBV6-1; J: TRBJ2-7; D: .; DNA: TGTGCCAGCAGTAGACCCTTGGGCAGGGGTTTGTACGAGCAGTACTTC; CDR3: CASSRPLGRGLYEQYF
size: many; V: TRBV6-5; J: TRBJ2-3; D: TRBD1; DNA: TGTGCCAGCAGTTCCGGGACAGGGATGGATACGCAGTATTTT; CDR3: CASSSGTGMDTQYF
size: few; V: TRBV14; J: TRBJ2-1; D: .; DNA: TGTGCCAGCAGCCAAGACGAGTTAAGCTCCTACAATGAGCAGTTCTTC; CDR3: CASSQDELSSYNEQFF
size: many; V: TRBV20-1; J: TRBJ2-3; D: .; DNA: TGCAGTGCTAGAGACCGAACCAGGGACAGCACAGATACGCAGTATTTT; CDR3: CSARDRTRDSTDTQYF